One sample yielded the 13 T cell receptor beta chains listed below, sequenced in a study of vaccination effects on CD4 cells after COVID-19. The ViraFEST assay expanded antigen-specific CD4+ T cells with viral peptide pools before sequencing. Cells that had been cultured for 10 days were the source of isolated CD4+ T cells. Participants were vaccinated with two doses of either the BNT162b2 or mRNA-1273 vaccine. These receptors' antigens are unknown. Only in-frame clones appear in the TCRdb table, and some are missing; sequencing was by immunoSEQ multiplex PCR. Among some 40,000 clones, roughly four fifths were seen once, and the ten largest hold about 2%. The source was CD4+ T cells from PBMCs cultured with HCoV-NL63 spike peptides, collected after COVID-19 vaccination. Receptor source: a human donor who received a COVID-19 vaccine. Some clones in this sample may be carry-over from other donors' samples.

The rearrangement uses TRBV9 and TRBJ2-2, with a possible D match to TRBD1 (5 bases). This CDR3 has 16 residues. The germline V gene has CDR1 SGDLS and CDR2 YYNGEE. Trimming took off 3 bases at V and 0 bases at J, with 12 bases between the two ends. Here the CDR3 reads CASSGVGPANTGELFF. CDR3 nucleotides: TGTGCCAGCAGCGGGGTGGGGCCAGCGAACACCGGGGAGCTGTTTTTT.

V and J are TRBV6-1 and TRBJ2-1; maybe TRBD2 (6 bases). The V and J ends lost 3 bases and 4 bases respectively, with 13 bases between them. The germline CDR1 and CDR2 sequences are MNHNS and SASEGT. The CDR3 is 15 residues long. In nucleotides, the CDR3 is TGTGCCAGCAGTGAGGGACTGGCTAGTTACAATGAGCAGTTCTTC. As protein: CASSEGLASYNEQFF.

The chain combines TRBV2 with TRBJ1-6; D call uncertain. Germline CDR1 and CDR2: SNHLY and FYNNEI. This CDR3 has 12 amino acids. Trimming pared 0 bases from V and 10 bases from J, leaving 4 bases between. CDR3 bases: TGTGCCAGCAGTGAAGCCCCCTCACCCCTCCACTTT. This gives the protein CASSEAPSPLHF.

This rearrangement joins TRBV27 to TRBJ1-3; the D gene is possibly TRBD1 (5 bases). There are 15 residues in the CDR3. Germline V gives CDR1 MNHEY, CDR2 SMNVEV (reference sequence). Trimming removed 5 bases at V and 1 base at J, with 12 bases between. The chain's CDR3 is CASSPLWGSGNTIYF. The CDR3 coding sequence is TGTGCCAGCAGTCCCCTCTGGGGGTCTGGAAACACCATATATTTT.

The CDR3 nucleotides are TGTGCCACCAGTGATACGGGGTTGAGAAACATTCAGTACTTC. It is translated as CATSDTGLRNIQYF. The gene calls are TRBV24-1 and TRBJ2-4; maybe TRBD2 (5 bases). Trimming left V 3 bases short and J 6 bases short, with 11 bases between. This CDR3 has 14 residues. Germline V gene sequence: CDR1 KGHDR, CDR2 SFDVKD.

The V and J genes are TRBV4-1 and TRBJ2-5; D is ambiguous. Germline values: CDR1 MGHRA, CDR2 YSYEKL. Trimming took off 1 base at V and 5 bases at J, with 11 bases between the two ends. The CDR3 is 14 residues long. CDR3 amino acids: CASSQGVRPETQYF. DNA of the CDR3: TGCGCCAGCAGCCAAGGCGTCAGACCGGAGACCCAGTACTTC.

The chain carries TRBV29-1 and TRBJ1-2; a possible D gene is TRBD1 (5 bases). Germline assignment: CDR1 SQVTM and CDR2 ANQGSEA. The CDR3 consists of 13 residues. The V end lost 2 bases, the J end lost 5 bases, and 12 bases lay between the germline ends. CDR3 nucleotide sequence: TGCAGCGTTGAACTGAGGCAGGGATATGGCTACACCTTC. The encoded protein is CSVELRQGYGYTF.

V and J are TRBV9 and TRBJ2-3, with a weak D call TRBD1 (6 bases). V lost 4 bases and J 0 bases, leaving 15 bases between the germline ends. This CDR3 has 16 residues. Germline V CDR1 and CDR2: SGDLS, YYNGEE. CDR3 amino acids: CASSPRAGASTDTQYF. In nucleotides, the CDR3 is TGTGCCAGCAGCCCCCGAGCAGGGGCTAGCACAGATACGCAGTATTTT. Full variable domain (outside the CDR3, taken from reference TRBV9 and TRBJ2-3): DSGVTQTPKHLITATGQRVTLRCSPRSGDLSVYWYQQSLDQGLQFLIQYYNGEERAKGNILERFSAQQFPDLHSELNLSSLELGDSALYFCASSPRAGASTDTQYFGPGTRLTVL.

The chain recombines TRBV15 with TRBJ1-6, with 10 bases that match TRBD1. This CDR3 has 16 amino acids. Unmatched junction bases numbered 5, after V lost 3 bases and J lost 6 bases. Germline lookup yields CDR1 LNHNV and CDR2 YYDKDF (reference sequence). CDR3 nucleotide sequence: TGTGCCACCAGCAGTGGGACAGGGGTAGGTAATTCACCCCTCCACTTT. Translating gives CATSSGTGVGNSPLHF.

The gene calls are TRBV7-9 and TRBJ1-1, with 7 positions matching TRBD1. This CDR3 contains 15 residues. Germline V gives CDR1 SEHNR, CDR2 FQNEAQ (reference sequence). V gave up 5 bases and J gave up 1 base; unmatched junction bases: 7. The CDR3 sequence: CASSPGTAPNTEAFF. The CDR3 DNA is TGTGCCAGCAGCCCGGGGACAGCCCCGAACACTGAAGCTTTCTTT.

The rearrangement links TRBV3-1 (or the pseudogene TRBV3-2) to TRBJ1-2; 7 bases are a match to TRBD1. With V trimmed by 0 bases and J by 1 base, 8 bases remained unmatched. The CDR3 consists of 17 residues. CDR1 is LGHDT and CDR2 is YNNKEL in the germline V gene (reference sequence). The CDR3 is CASSQDRRGQINYGYTF. CDR3 nucleotides: TGTGCCAGCAGCCAAGATAGAAGGGGACAGATTAACTATGGCTACACCTTC.

This clone was picked up a small number of times. The CDR3 loop reads CASTFRGPRTEKLFF. In nucleotides, the CDR3 is TGTGCCAGCACTTTCAGGGGGCCCCGGACAGAAAAACTGTTTTTT. J is TRBJ1-4 and V is TRBV21-1; TRBD1 reflects the table's D call only, with no check against the DNA. TRBV21-1 is shown as a pseudogene. The CDR3 has 15 amino acids.

The chain recombines TRBV30 with TRBJ2-2; 9 positions agree with TRBD2. The CDR3 has 14 amino acids. V was pared by 4 bases and J by 4 bases, with 4 bases of the junction left unmatched. Germline CDR1 reads GTSNPN; CDR2 reads SVGIG (reference sequence). The CDR3 loop reads CAWIRRGGTGELFF. In nucleotides, the CDR3 is TGTGCCTGGATCAGGCGGGGGGGCACCGGGGAGCTGTTTTTT.